This T cell receptor (beta chain) was sequenced in a study of T-cell memory formation after mild COVID-19. This clonotype was seen more than once but under ten times. Deletions cut 0 bases from V and 6 bases from J, with 11 bases between. Germline-derived CDR1 and CDR2 are MNHEY and SVGAGI. The CDR3 sequence is 14 residues long. One entry per CDR3 protein, called by TCRdb with MiXCR from the 5' RACE reads. The sample consists of more than 250,000 distinct CDR3 sequences, about 20% of them appearing once. The clonotype comes from a man younger than 30 who had mild COVID-19 (a few samples of this study predate the infection). Cell type and time point are not known. The chain employs TRBV6-5 and TRBJ1-1, with D possibly being TRBD1 (5 bases). Material: PBMCs or a T cell subset sorted from them (not recorded which). The CDR3 spells CASSYSGRESEAFF. The CDR3 DNA reads as TGTGCCAGCAGTTACTCGGGACGGGAGTCTGAAGCTTTCTTT.